The 11 T cell receptor beta chains given below trace back to one sample, sequenced in a study of cytomegalovirus exposure and HLA in healthy donors. The PCR made use of 60 Vbeta and 13 Jbeta primers. TCRdb's copy holds only in-frame clones and misses some; the assay was immunoSEQ multiplex PCR. The sample comprises 100,000 to 150,000 clones, about three quarters of which are singletons, and 0.95% to 1.5% rests with the top ten. The sample taken for sequencing was PBMCs. These receptors were taken from a female donor in good health and CMV-seronegative.

J is TRBJ2-7 and V is TRBV5-1, with 15 bases fitting TRBD2. The V gene end was trimmed by 3 bases and the J gene end by 3 bases; junction bases not matched to a gene: 19. Germline loops: CDR1 SGHRS, CDR2 YFSETQ. CDR3 length: 21 residues. This CDR3 reads CASSSPGQGTSGRFSYYEQYF. CDR3 in DNA: TGCGCCAGCAGCTCGCCGGGACAGGGGACTAGCGGGAGGTTCTCCTACTACGAGCAGTACTTC.

The J gene is TRBJ2-4, the V gene TRBV28, with D unclear. V lost 2 bases, J lost 0 bases, and 8 bases lay in between. CDR3 size: 15 residues. Germline V gene data show CDR1 as MDHEN and CDR2 as SYDVKM. CDR3 region: CASSLGSLAKNIQYF. The DNA for the CDR3 is TGTGCCAGCAGTTTAGGCTCTCTAGCCAAAAACATTCAGTACTTC.

The CDR3 loop reads CAISEFRVRDTEAFF. CDR3 nucleotide sequence: TGTGCCATCAGTGAATTTCGGGTACGGGACACTGAAGCTTTCTTT. V usage is TRBV10-3 and J usage is TRBJ1-1; D uncertain. Trimming removed 3 bases from V and 3 bases from J, with 14 bases in between. This CDR3 is built from 15 residues. Per germline, CDR1 ENHRY and CDR2 SYGVKD.

The genes are TRBV4-1 and TRBJ2-6; maybe TRBD2 (5 bases). CDR3 length equals 17 residues. V was trimmed by 0 bases and J by 2 bases, leaving 11 bases between them. Germline V gene data show CDR1 as MGHRA and CDR2 as YSYEKL. The CDR3 coding sequence is TGCGCCAGCAGCCAAGATGAGGGCAGGACTGGGGCCAACGTCCTGACTTTC. Translated, it gives CASSQDEGRTGANVLTF.

This chain connects TRBV4-1 to TRBJ1-1, with a tentative D call TRBD1 (5 bases). V was trimmed by 0 bases and J by 3 bases, leaving 14 bases between them. The CDR3 runs 16 residues. Germline loops: CDR1 MGHRA, CDR2 YSYEKL. This chain's CDR3 is CASSQDVGVRYTEAFF. CDR3 nucleotide sequence: TGCGCCAGCAGCCAAGATGTAGGGGTGCGGTACACTGAAGCTTTCTTT.

This CDR3 is CSAGVRTEAFF. The CDR3 region has the DNA TGCAGTGCTGGAGTGCGTACTGAAGCTTTCTTT. V usage is TRBV20-1 and J usage is TRBJ1-1; D ambiguous. V was clipped by 5 bases and J by 5 bases, with 9 bases between them. CDR3 length: 11 residues. Looked up from germline, CDR1 is DFQATT and CDR2 is SNEGSKA (reference sequence).

The rearrangement uses TRBV5-1 and TRBJ2-3; the D gene is possibly TRBD1 (5 bases). The CDR3 has 13 residues. V lost 5 bases to trimming and J lost 5 bases, with 12 bases between them. Germline V lookup: CDR1 SGHRS, CDR2 YFSETQ. The CDR3 DNA sequence: TGCGCCAGCAGAGACTCAAGGGGAGATACGCAGTATTTT. Translated, it gives CASRDSRGDTQYF.

The chain recombines TRBV30 with TRBJ1-1; D is uncertain. The V gene lost 0 bases and the J gene lost 6 bases, with 11 bases spanning the gap. Germline V CDR1 and CDR2: GTSNPN, SVGIG (reference sequence). This CDR3 spans 13 amino acids. The CDR3 is CAWSVNSLPEAFF. The CDR3 DNA sequence: TGTGCCTGGAGTGTAAATAGTCTCCCTGAAGCTTTCTTT. The whole variable domain, remainder taken from reference TRBV30 and TRBJ1-1, is SQTIHQWPATLVQPVGSPLSLECTVEGTSNPNLYWYRQAAGRGLQLLFYSVGIGQISSEVPQNLSASRPQDRQFILSSKKLLLSDSGFYLCAWSVNSLPEAFFGQGTRLTVV.

This chain links TRBV7-2 with TRBJ2-7; D unclear. Looked up from germline, CDR1 is SGHTA and CDR2 is FQGNSA. Trimming removed 5 bases at V and 0 bases at J, with 17 bases between. The CDR3 covers 16 residues. The CDR3 region has the DNA TGTGCCAGCAGCCTCCTACCGTTTGGTGCCTCCTACGAGCAGTACTTC. Residues: CASSLLPFGASYEQYF.

J is TRBJ1-6 and V is TRBV6-1; D uncertain. The CDR3 consists of 13 residues. V shed 8 bases and J shed 3 bases, with 8 bases lying between them. Per germline, CDR1 MNHNS and CDR2 SASEGT. The CDR3 spells CASVSFYNSPLHF. DNA of the CDR3: TGTGCCAGCGTTTCTTTCTATAATTCACCCCTCCACTTT.

The gene calls are TRBV6-1 and TRBJ1-2; weak D call: TRBD1 (5 bases). This CDR3 has 15 residues. Germline CDR1 MNHNS, CDR2 SASEGT. The ends were cut back, 4 bases at V and 8 bases at J, with 20 bases in the middle. The CDR3 region is CASSGPGGVREGYTF. For the CDR3, the DNA is TGTGCCAGCAGTGGGCCTGGGGGGGTCAGGGAGGGCTACACCTTC.